Shown below are 6 T cell receptor beta chains from a single sample sequenced in a study of Graves' ophthalmopathy and Graves' hyperthyroidism. RNA transcripts provided the template for amplifying TCR beta CDR3 regions. The first round was an RT-PCR with HTBI primers, and the second round was a multiplex PCR. TCRdb fed the multiplex PCR reads into MiXCR, producing one record per CDR3 protein. The data contain roughly 600,000 distinct CDR3 sequences, about 40% of them singletons. Sequences were obtained from peripheral blood or thyroid tissue (not recorded which). The source of these receptors is an adult man with Graves' hyperthyroidism.

In this sample, this clonotype turned up many times. The J gene is TRBJ1-2, the V gene TRBV5-8; D call uncertain. V was trimmed by 0 bases and J by 0 bases, leaving 9 bases between them. This CDR3 region has 15 residues. Germline V gene lookup returns CDR1 SGHTS and CDR2 YDEGEE. The CDR3 DNA is TGTGCCAGCAGCTTGGATCCGGTCGCTAACTATGGCTACACCTTC. Its protein is CASSLDPVANYGYTF.

This clonotype was picked up many times. The chain carries TRBV29-1 and TRBJ2-7, with D possibly TRBD1 on 8 matching bases. Trimming pared 7 bases from V and 7 bases from J, leaving 17 bases between. Germline V lookup: CDR1 SQVTM, CDR2 ANQGSEA. This CDR3 region has 12 residues. Here the CDR3 reads CSAKQGEGEQYF. The CDR3 coding sequence is TGCAGCGCAAAACAGGGGGAGGGTGAGCAGTACTTC.

This clonotype has a handful of counts. The V call is TRBV28, the J call TRBJ1-5; 9 bases agree with TRBD1. Germline V gives CDR1 MDHEN, CDR2 SYDVKM. This CDR3 comprises 15 residues. The V and J ends lost 6 bases and 3 bases, in that order; junction bases with no gene match: 6. The CDR3 reads CASSTGTGNNQPQHF. In DNA form, the CDR3 reads TGTGCCAGCAGCACTGGGACAGGGAACAATCAGCCCCAGCATTTT.

As regards this clonotype: This may be a read error, as it is one base from a much larger clone. The V gene is TRBV7-9, the J gene TRBJ1-2; maybe TRBD1 (5 bases). Germline-derived CDR1 and CDR2 are SEHNR and FQNEAQ (reference sequence). This CDR3 is 14 amino acids long. DNA of the CDR3: TGTGCCAACAGCTCGGGACTGACACTGTATGGCTACACCTTC. It yields the protein CANSSGLTLYGYTF. The full variable domain, in which reference TRBV7-9 and TRBJ1-2 provide the parts outside the CDR3, is DTGVSQNPRHKITKRGQNVTFRCDPISEHNRLYWYRQTLGQGPEFLTYFQNEAQLEKSRLLSDRFSAERPKGSFSTLEIQRTEQGDSAMYLCANSSGLTLYGYTFGSGTRLTVV.

The gene calls are TRBV29-1 and TRBJ2-7; TRBD1 is a possible D gene (6 bases). Germline CDR1 and CDR2: SQVTM and ANQGSEA. The CDR3 runs 12 residues. The V and J ends lost 4 bases and 7 bases respectively, with 14 bases between them. CDR3 DNA: TGCAGCGTTGTCAGGGGATACAATGAGCAGTACTTC. Its translation: CSVVRGYNEQYF.

In the case of this clonotype: A much larger clone differs by one base, so this may be a read error. The chain carries TRBV20-1 and TRBJ2-2; 11 nucleotides align to TRBD2. Germline values: CDR1 DFQATT, CDR2 SNEGSKA (reference sequence). This CDR3 is built from 16 residues. Trimming at V came to 2 bases and at J to 4 bases, leaving 6 bases not matched to a gene. CDR3: CSARLIAGGSTGELFF. The CDR3 DNA reads as TGCAGTGCTAGACTCATAGCGGGAGGGAGCACCGGGGAGCTGTTTTTT.